A selection of T cell receptor beta chains follows, all from one sample in a study of blood T cell repertoires in COVID-19. Repertoires were generated with immunoSEQ multiplex PCR, while TCRdb's copy carries only in-frame clones and drops some. This repertoire shows 52,000 or so clones, about 85% found once; its top ten account for 7.5% to 9.5%. Specimen: peripheral blood. These receptors were taken from a woman aged 70-85 years with active COVID-19. Each CDR3 is given with its conserved first and last residue. D genes are given only for firm matches. Clone size is shown for a subset of rows, as once, few, many or a class of expanded clone.

j_call	clone_size	v_call	d_call	cdr3_aa	cdr3_nt
TRBJ2-3	NA	TRBV27	NA	CASRKTGDTQYF	TGTGCCAGCAGGAAAACAGGGGATACGCAGTATTTT
TRBJ1-1	NA	TRBV7-2	NA	CASSSSLAGDTEAFF	TGTGCCAGCAGCTCCTCGCTGGCCGGGGACACTGAAGCTTTCTTT
TRBJ1-2	NA	TRBV12-3/TRBV12-4	TRBD1	CASTMDRGQGYTF	TGTGCCAGCACCATGGACAGGGGTCAGGGCTACACCTTC
TRBJ2-7	once	TRBV13	NA	CASSLRGRGVIYEQYF	TGTGCCAGCAGCTTAAGGGGGCGGGGCGTAATCTACGAGCAGTACTTC
TRBJ1-3	NA	TRBV19	NA	CASSIIPGSGNTIYF	TGTGCCAGTAGTATAATCCCAGGCTCTGGAAACACCATATATTTT
TRBJ2-7	NA	TRBV3-1/TRBV3-2	TRBD2	CASRRGTSGTYEQYF	TGTGCCAGCAGACGGGGGACTAGCGGTACCTACGAGCAGTACTTC
TRBJ1-4	once	TRBV6-5	NA	CASSPIYKSPQLFF	TGTGCCAGCAGTCCGATCTATAAGAGTCCCCAACTGTTTTTT
TRBJ2-3	NA	TRBV5-1	TRBD2	CASSLGPSGSTPDTQYF	TGCGCCAGCAGCTTGGGACCTAGCGGGAGTACCCCAGATACGCAGTATTTT
TRBJ2-7	few	TRBV28	NA	CASSEILIAAYEQYF	TGTGCCAGCAGTGAAATCCTCATCGCGGCCTACGAGCAGTACTTC
TRBJ2-1	few	TRBV2	NA	CASSPGTNNEQFF	TGTGCCAGCAGCCCCGGGACAAATAATGAGCAGTTCTTC
TRBJ2-7	NA	TRBV6-6	NA	CASSYAQGYEQYF	TGTGCCAGCAGTTATGCTCAGGGGTACGAGCAGTACTTC